This T cell receptor beta chain was found in a study of CD8 T cells in ankylosing spondylitis. General study points: Several highly homologous variants made up a TCR beta motif, and this motif appeared characteristic of ankylosing spondylitis blood.

Germline assignment: CDR1 SGHKS and CDR2 YYEKEE (reference sequence). With 1 base clipped from V and 10 bases from J, the junction kept 9 bases outside the gene matches. The CDR3 sequence is 15 residues long. As concerns this clonotype: Its antigen is not identified.

A single record per CDR3 protein comes from TCRdb applying MiXCR to the 5' RACE reads. The sample contains 470,000 or so distinct CDR3 sequences, roughly 26% of which appear only once. The chain recombines TRBV5-5 with TRBJ2-1; 9 positions match TRBD1. This clonotype originated in a male donor with ankylosing spondylitis. Sequences were obtained from blood, either unsorted or a sorted T cell fraction (not recorded which). CDR3 sequence (DNA): TGTGCCAGCAGCTTGTTCACAGGGGGCCGTAGGGAGCAGTTCTTC. Amino acids: CASSLFTGGRREQFF.